These 9 T cell receptor beta chains came from one sample sequenced in a study of vaccination effects on CD4 cells after COVID-19. Here immunoSEQ multiplex PCR was the method, and the copy in TCRdb shows in-frame clones only, minus some. Of tens of thousands of clones listed, 76% are singletons. Within the ViraFEST assay, antigen-specific CD4+ T cells underwent expansion with viral peptide pools prior to sequencing. With roughly 10 days of culture completed, CD4+ T cells were isolated. People in the vaccine group had not been infected with SARS-CoV-2 before, and their nucleocapsid antibodies were negative. Their recognized antigens are unknown. The sample consisted of CD4+ T cells from PBMCs cultured with HCoV-NL63 spike peptides, taken before COVID-19 vaccination. The receptor set was obtained from a human donor who received a COVID-19 vaccine.

The chain carries TRBV2 and TRBJ1-5; 8 bases are a match to TRBD1. The J segment lost 7 bases and the V segment lost 6 bases, leaving 5 bases of the junction unmatched. Germline CDR1 SNHLY, CDR2 FYNNEI. This CDR3 region has 13 residues. The CDR3 sequence is CASRVTGAQPQHF. The CDR3 DNA follows: TGTGCCAGCAGGGTGACAGGGGCACAGCCCCAGCATTTT.

This clone has more than one count but fewer than ten. The chain has TRBV7-3 and TRBJ1-5; D ambiguous. V was clipped by 5 bases and J by 2 bases, with 22 bases between them. The germline CDR1 and CDR2 sequences are SGHTA and FQGTGA. The CDR3 loop spans 18 amino acids. CDR3 in DNA: TGTGCCAGCAGCCCCCGGCGACCTAGGACGTGGGGCAATCAGCCCCAGCATTTT. Translation: CASSPRRPRTWGNQPQHF.

V and J are TRBV29-1 and TRBJ1-2; D unclear. Germline V gene sequence: CDR1 SQVTM, CDR2 ANQGSEA. Trimming removed 0 bases from V and 2 bases from J, with 10 bases in between. The CDR3 consists of 14 residues. CDR3 sequence reads: CSVEEVSRNYGYTF. In nucleotides, the CDR3 is TGCAGCGTTGAAGAGGTTAGCAGGAACTATGGCTACACCTTC.

The chain is built from TRBV5-1 and TRBJ1-1, with 7 bases aligning to TRBD1. V was clipped by 4 bases and J by 7 bases; unmatched bases: 10. Germline CDR1 SGHRS, CDR2 YFSETQ. This CDR3 region has 14 residues. CDR3 in amino acids: CASSPRTGDGEAFF. CDR3 nucleotides: TGCGCCAGCAGCCCTAGAACAGGGGACGGTGAAGCTTTCTTT.

The chain has TRBV5-1 and TRBJ2-5; 9 bases are shared with TRBD2. This CDR3 is 18 amino acids long. The germline gives CDR1 SGHRS, CDR2 YFSETQ. The V segment lost 0 bases and the J segment 5 bases; nucleotides outside the gene matches: 14. The CDR3 loop is CASSLGFGGSGGSETQYF. CDR3 sequence (DNA): TGCGCCAGCAGCTTGGGCTTCGGGGGTAGCGGGGGATCGGAGACCCAGTACTTC. The variable domain in full, completed from reference TRBV5-1 and TRBJ2-5, reads KAGVTQTPRYLIKTRGQQVTLSCSPISGHRSVSWYQQTPGQGLQFLFEYFSETQRNKGNFPGRFSGRQFSNSRSEMNVSTLELGDSALYLCASSLGFGGSGGSETQYFGPGTRLLVL.

J is TRBJ2-3 and V is TRBV10-1; 9 bases match TRBD2. J lost 8 bases, V lost 6 bases, and 15 bases had no gene match. The CDR3 consists of 16 residues. Germline CDR1 is WNHNN and CDR2 is SYGVQD (reference sequence). The CDR3 DNA reads as TGCGCCAGCAGGGCCCGCGGCGGGGGGGGGAGAGGTACGCAGTATTTT. Protein sequence: CASRARGGGGRGTQYF.

The rearrangement uses TRBV19 and TRBJ1-5; D is ambiguous. The V gene's germline CDR1 is LNHDA and CDR2 SQIVND (reference sequence). The ends were cut back, 5 bases at V and 0 bases at J, with 11 bases in the middle. CDR3 length: 15 residues. The CDR3 protein is CASSFEKYSNQPQHF. The CDR3 DNA follows: TGTGCCAGTAGTTTCGAGAAATATAGCAATCAGCCCCAGCATTTT.

This clone was detected a few times. This rearrangement joins TRBV27 to TRBJ1-3; D is ambiguous. Trimming took off 6 bases at V and 9 bases at J, with 12 bases between the two ends. The V gene's germline CDR1 is MNHEY and CDR2 SMNVEV (reference sequence). CDR3 length: 12 amino acids. In nucleotides, the CDR3 is TGTGCCAGCAGGAGCGGAGTCGGCACCATATATTTT. Protein: CASRSGVGTIYF.

V and J are TRBV7-9 and TRBJ1-1, with a tentative D call TRBD1 (5 bases). Germline V lookup: CDR1 SEHNR, CDR2 FQNEAQ (reference sequence). The ends were cut back, 2 bases at V and 5 bases at J, with 12 bases in the middle. The CDR3 has 14 amino acids. The CDR3 here is CASSLTPGFTEAFF. CDR3 nucleotides: TGTGCCAGCAGCTTAACTCCAGGGTTTACTGAAGCTTTCTTT.